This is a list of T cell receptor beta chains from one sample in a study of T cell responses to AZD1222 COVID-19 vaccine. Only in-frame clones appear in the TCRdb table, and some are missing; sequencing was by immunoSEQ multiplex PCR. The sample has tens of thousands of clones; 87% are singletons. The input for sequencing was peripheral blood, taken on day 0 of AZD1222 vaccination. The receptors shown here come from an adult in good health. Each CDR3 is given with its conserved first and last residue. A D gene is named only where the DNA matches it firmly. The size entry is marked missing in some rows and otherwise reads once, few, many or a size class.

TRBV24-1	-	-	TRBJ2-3	CATSAGTSSTDTQYF	TGTGCCACCAGTGCCGGGACATCTAGCACAGATACGCAGTATTTT
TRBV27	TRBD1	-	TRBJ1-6	CASSLTGTGLGSPLHF	TGTGCCAGCAGTCTTACCGGGACAGGGTTGGGATCACCCCTCCACTTT
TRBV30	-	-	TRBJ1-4	CAWSVSGEKLFF	TGTGCCTGGAGTGTCTCAGGCGAAAAACTGTTTTTT
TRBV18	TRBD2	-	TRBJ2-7	CASSPPNPAGGSYEQYF	TGTGCCAGCTCACCACCCAATCCAGCGGGAGGGTCCTACGAGCAGTACTTC
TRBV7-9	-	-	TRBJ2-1	CASSPPRNNEQFF	TGTGCCAGCAGCCCGCCGAGAAACAATGAGCAGTTCTTC
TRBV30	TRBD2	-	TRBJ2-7	CAWSVGGLAAYDEQYF	TGTGCCTGGAGTGTAGGGGGACTAGCGGCCTACGACGAGCAGTACTTC
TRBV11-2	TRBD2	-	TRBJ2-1	CASSPPRGSGRNNEQFF	TGTGCCAGCAGCCCCCCCCGGGGTAGCGGGAGGAACAATGAGCAGTTCTTC
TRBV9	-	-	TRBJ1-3	CASSVAPGIVSGNTIYF	TGTGCCAGCAGCGTAGCCCCAGGGATTGTCTCTGGAAACACCATATATTTT
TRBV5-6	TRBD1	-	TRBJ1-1	CASSRTGGGTEAFF	TGTGCCAGCAGTCGAACAGGGGGAGGCACTGAAGCTTTCTTT
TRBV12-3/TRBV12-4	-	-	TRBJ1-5	CASSALGQPQHF	TGTGCCAGCAGTGCGCTTGGTCAGCCCCAGCATTTT
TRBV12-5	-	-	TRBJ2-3	CASGLGDPGADTQYF	TGTGCTAGTGGTTTGGGGGATCCAGGGGCAGATACGCAGTATTTT
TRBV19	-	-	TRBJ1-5	CASSIASADQQPQHF	TGTGCCAGTAGTATAGCGTCCGCCGACCAACAGCCCCAGCATTTT
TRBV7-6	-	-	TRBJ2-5	CASSVTGRDWETQYF	TGTGCCAGCAGCGTCACAGGGAGGGACTGGGAGACCCAGTACTTC
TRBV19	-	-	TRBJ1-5	CASSIPANQPQHF	TGTGCCAGTAGTATTCCCGCAAATCAGCCCCAGCATTTT
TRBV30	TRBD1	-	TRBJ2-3	CAWSVHGTGPDTQYF	TGTGCCTGGAGTGTACACGGGACAGGTCCAGATACGCAGTATTTT
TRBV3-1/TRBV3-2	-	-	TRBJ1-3	CASSQEFVSGNTIYF	TGTGCCAGCAGCCAAGAGTTCGTTTCTGGAAACACCATATATTTT
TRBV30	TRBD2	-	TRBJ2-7	CAWIPSGNPPYEQYF	TGTGCCTGGATCCCTAGCGGGAACCCCCCCTACGAGCAGTACTTC
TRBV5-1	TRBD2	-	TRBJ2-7	CASSWTSGTAYEQYF	TGCGCCAGCAGTTGGACTAGCGGGACGGCCTACGAGCAGTACTTC
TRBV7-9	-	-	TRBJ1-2	CASGGNYGYTF	TGTGCCAGCGGAGGGAACTATGGCTACACCTTC
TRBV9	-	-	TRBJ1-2	CASSHTPGNYGYTF	TGTGCCAGCAGCCATACCCCAGGGAACTATGGCTACACCTTC
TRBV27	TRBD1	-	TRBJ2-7	CASSLPTGTGIGEQYF	TGTGCCAGCAGTTTGCCGACCGGGACAGGGATTGGGGAGCAGTACTTC
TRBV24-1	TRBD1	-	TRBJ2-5	CATSDSRTGWQTQYF	TGTGCCACCAGTGATTCCCGGACAGGGTGGCAGACCCAGTACTTC
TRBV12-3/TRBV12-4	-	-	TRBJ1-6	CASSGNSPLHF	TGTGCCAGCAGTGGAAATTCACCCCTCCACTTT
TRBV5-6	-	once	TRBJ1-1	CASSRGLQAFF	TGTGCCAGCAGCCGCGGGCTTCAAGCTTTCTTT
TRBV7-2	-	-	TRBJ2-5	CAIAGAKEETQYF	TGTGCCATAGCCGGGGCAAAAGAAGAGACCCAGTACTTC
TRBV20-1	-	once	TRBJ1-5	CSASWTGELQHF	TGCAGTGCTAGTTGGACGGGAGAACTCCAGCATTTT
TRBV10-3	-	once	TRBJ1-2	CAIRPGGGNYGYTF	TGTGCCATCAGACCCGGGGGGGGTAACTATGGCTACACCTTC
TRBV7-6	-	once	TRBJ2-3	CASSPRLGALDTQYF	TGTGCCAGCAGCCCGAGGCTGGGGGCTTTGGATACGCAGTATTTT
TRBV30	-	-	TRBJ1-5	CAWSELEINQPQHF	TGTGCCTGGAGTGAGCTGGAGATCAATCAGCCCCAGCATTTT
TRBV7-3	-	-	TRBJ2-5	CASSLTLTGTQYF	TGTGCCAGCAGCTTAACACTTACGGGTACCCAGTACTTC
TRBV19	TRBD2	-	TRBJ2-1	CASSHLAGGDDEQFF	TGTGCCAGTTCCCATCTAGCGGGGGGAGACGATGAGCAGTTCTTC
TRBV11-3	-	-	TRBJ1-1	CASSLEGGMNTEAFF	TGTGCCAGCAGCTTAGAGGGGGGTATGAACACTGAAGCTTTCTTT
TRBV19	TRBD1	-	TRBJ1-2	CASRISGTGGNYGYTF	TGTGCCAGTAGAATTTCCGGGACAGGGGGTAACTATGGCTACACCTTC